The clone carrying this T cell receptor (beta chain) was found many times. Its target is not known. This record belongs to a study of prognosis after radiotherapy for stage I lung cancer. Study as a whole: Individuals diagnosed with stage I non-small cell lung cancer underwent enrollment between April 2018 and early 2019.

Two rounds of multiplex PCR amplified TCR beta CDR3 from genomic DNA. Primers targeting each individual TRBV and TRBJ gene were applied in first-round PCR. Using its own MiXCR run on the multiplex PCR reads, TCRdb lists one record per CDR3 protein. The sample comprises roughly 14,000 distinct CDR3 sequences, over 25% of which are singletons, and 28% rests with the top ten. Study-level points and caveats: Reports indicated that TRBV and TRBJ gene usage differed between patients with and without metastases, including differences in several V and a couple of J genes after SBRT.

Trimming removed 0 bases from V and 2 bases from J, with 9 bases in between. From germline, CDR1 is DFQATT and CDR2 SNEGSKA (reference sequence). There are 14 residues in the CDR3. The source was PBMCs, collected before or after stereotactic body radiation therapy (not recorded which). The clonotype comes from a donor aged 50 or older with non-small cell lung cancer. The chain employs TRBV20-1 and TRBJ2-3; TRBD2 is a possible D gene (5 bases). CDR3 region: CSAREDGNTDTQYF. In DNA form, the CDR3 reads TGCAGTGCTAGAGAGGACGGGAACACAGATACGCAGTATTTT.